This passage covers 18 T cell receptor beta chains from one sample sequenced in a study of blood T cell repertoires in COVID-19. Here immunoSEQ multiplex PCR was the method, and the copy in TCRdb shows in-frame clones only, minus some. The data contain about 160,000 clones, approximately 88% of them singletons. Sequences were obtained from PBMCs or T cells enriched from blood (not recorded which). The receptors were sampled from a woman in her forties or fifties who had recovered from COVID-19.

The chain links TRBV5-6 to TRBJ2-2, with a weak D call TRBD2 (6 bases). CDR1 is SGHDT and CDR2 is YYEEEE in the germline V gene. This CDR3 is 13 amino acids long. The germline V and J ends were trimmed by 1 base and 5 bases, with 6 bases remaining between them. The CDR3 DNA sequence: TGTGCCAGCAGCTTGAGCGGGACCGGGGAGCTGTTTTTT. Amino acid sequence: CASSLSGTGELFF.

V and J are TRBV6-5 and TRBJ1-2; D is perhaps TRBD1 (6 bases). The CDR3 has 11 amino acids. V was cut by 10 bases and J by 6 bases, with 12 bases left in between. Germline V gives CDR1 MNHEY, CDR2 SVGAGI. CDR3 nucleotide sequence: TGTGCCACCAAACAGGGCCATGGCTACACCTTC. It translates to CATKQGHGYTF.

The rearrangement uses TRBV6-6 and TRBJ2-2; D gene uncertain. V was trimmed by 2 bases and J by 5 bases, leaving 9 bases between them. This CDR3 region has 14 residues. Germline values: CDR1 MNHNY, CDR2 SVGAGI (reference sequence). CDR3 coding DNA: TGTGCCAGCAGTTACACGGTTTGGACCGGGGAGCTGTTTTTT. Protein product: CASSYTVWTGELFF.

V is TRBV5-4 and J is TRBJ2-7; 11 bases align to TRBD2. The CDR3 loop spans 15 amino acids. Looked up from germline, CDR1 is SGHNT and CDR2 is YYREEE (reference sequence). V gave up 0 bases and J gave up 7 bases; unmatched junction bases: 6. CDR3 nucleotide sequence: TGTGCCAGCAGCTTGGGTAGCGGGGGGGCCGGAGAGCAGTACTTC. As protein: CASSLGSGGAGEQYF.

The chain links TRBV6-5 to TRBJ2-7, with 8 positions matching TRBD1. This CDR3 spans 15 amino acids. From germline, CDR1 is MNHEY and CDR2 SVGAGI. J lost 1 base, V lost 1 base, and 3 bases had no gene match. The CDR3 region is CASSYWTGSSYEQYF. DNA for the CDR3: TGTGCCAGCAGTTACTGGACAGGGTCTTCCTACGAGCAGTACTTC.

The chain is built from TRBV9 and TRBJ2-2; a weak D match, TRBD1 (5 bases). CDR1 and CDR2 (germline): SGDLS, YYNGEE. This CDR3 has 16 residues. Trimming stripped 0 bases from V and 4 bases from J, with 13 bases between. CDR3 coding DNA: TGTGCCAGCAGCGTAGATCAGGGCAGAGCCACCGGGGAGCTGTTTTTT. It encodes CASSVDQGRATGELFF.

The gene calls are TRBV19 and TRBJ1-5; 8 bases are a match to TRBD1. The ends lost 10 bases at V and 7 bases at J; junction bases unmatched: 9. This CDR3 is 13 amino acids long. CDR1 and CDR2 from the germline V gene are LNHDA and SQIVND (reference sequence). CDR3 bases: TGTGCCATCAGCAGGGGGCAGGAACAGCCCCAGCATTTT. It translates to CAISRGQEQPQHF.

The chain uses TRBV9 and TRBJ2-2; 8 bases map to TRBD2. From germline, CDR1 is SGDLS and CDR2 YYNGEE. V lost 1 base, J lost 0 bases, and 2 bases stayed unmatched. CDR3 length equals 16 residues. The CDR3 DNA reads as TGTGCCAGCAGCGTAACTAGCGGAGCGAACACCGGGGAGCTGTTTTTT. It codes for CASSVTSGANTGELFF.

The V gene is TRBV27, the J gene TRBJ1-5; 7 bases fit TRBD1. Germline assignment: CDR1 MNHEY and CDR2 SMNVEV (reference sequence). The CDR3 is 14 amino acids. V shed 8 bases, J shed 7 bases, and the junction held 11 bases outside the gene matches. As DNA, the CDR3 is TGTGCCAGCTCGAATAGACAGGGTGGACAGCCCCAGCATTTT. Protein sequence: CASSNRQGGQPQHF.

The chain couples TRBV2 to TRBJ2-5, with 10 bases lining up with TRBD2. The V gene's germline CDR1 is SNHLY and CDR2 FYNNEI. CDR3 length: 16 residues. V shed 0 bases, J shed 1 base, and the junction held 2 bases outside the gene matches. The CDR3 sequence: CASSEASGGAQETQYF. The CDR3 nucleotides are TGTGCCAGCAGTGAAGCGAGCGGGGGGGCCCAAGAGACCCAGTACTTC.

The gene calls are TRBV7-2 and TRBJ2-2, with D tentatively TRBD1 (5 bases). The CDR3 has 18 residues. Trimming took off 4 bases at V and 2 bases at J, with 20 bases between the two ends. CDR1 is SGHTA and CDR2 is FQGNSA in the germline V gene. CDR3 in DNA: TGTGCCAGCAGCTCGACAGTGGTTCGGTGGGGTAACACCGGGGAGCTGTTTTTT. It specifies CASSSTVVRWGNTGELFF.

There are a few counts of this clone. The V and J genes are TRBV27 and TRBJ1-3; D perhaps matches TRBD1 (6 bases). In germline, CDR1 is MNHEY, CDR2 SMNVEV (reference sequence). The CDR3 runs to 13 residues. The V gene lost 4 bases and the J gene lost 8 bases, with 12 bases spanning the gap. DNA for the CDR3: TGTGCCAGCAGTTCCCCTTACAGGGACACCATATATTTT. It specifies CASSSPYRDTIYF.

The V gene is TRBV2, the J gene TRBJ2-5; 10 bases line up with TRBD2. This CDR3 is 15 amino acids long. Losses at the gene ends were 4 bases for V and 1 base for J; bases not matched to a gene: 3. The V gene's germline CDR1 is SNHLY and CDR2 FYNNEI. Here the CDR3 reads CASSGPSGGQETQYF. The CDR3 DNA sequence: TGTGCCAGCAGTGGCCCTAGCGGGGGCCAAGAGACCCAGTACTTC.

The chain recombines TRBV2 with TRBJ1-6; D is unresolved. Germline loops: CDR1 SNHLY, CDR2 FYNNEI. Trimming stripped 5 bases from V and 0 bases from J, with 11 bases between. This CDR3 comprises 16 residues. CDR3 residues: CASSPLASSYNSPLHF. The CDR3 DNA reads TGTGCCAGCAGTCCCTTAGCGAGCTCCTATAATTCACCCCTCCACTTT.

This clone was observed a single time. For the CDR3, the DNA is TGTGCCAGCAGTATAACCCCGACAGGAGGTTGGACATTGCAAGAGACCCAGTACTTC. Residues: CASSITPTGGWTLQETQYF. This chain connects TRBV27 to TRBJ2-5, with a tentative D call TRBD1 (6 bases). In germline, CDR1 is MNHEY, CDR2 SMNVEV (reference sequence). This CDR3 spans 19 amino acids. V lost 5 bases and J 2 bases, leaving 27 bases between the germline ends.

The chain is built from TRBV14 and TRBJ1-1; TRBD1 might be the D (5 bases). This CDR3 is 14 amino acids long. Trimming cost V 7 bases and J 7 bases, with 19 bases left between them. Per germline, CDR1 SGHDN and CDR2 FVKESK. In DNA form, the CDR3 reads TGTGCCAGCACGGCAGGGTCGTTGTTTTTTGAAGCTTTCTTT. Protein product: CASTAGSLFFEAFF.

The table lists this clone with a few counts. V is TRBV2 and J is TRBJ1-4, with D tentatively TRBD1 (6 bases). Germline CDR1 and CDR2: SNHLY and FYNNEI. V was trimmed by 5 bases and J by 5 bases, leaving 9 bases between them. This CDR3 has 13 amino acids. The CDR3 DNA reads as TGTGCCAGCAGTAACAGGGCGAATGAAAAACTGTTTTTT. It specifies CASSNRANEKLFF.

This clone was counted a few times. The same CDR3 arises from other DNA sequences in this sample as well. The V and J genes are TRBV5-1 and TRBJ1-5; 10 bases are shared with TRBD1. Germline CDR1 reads SGHRS; CDR2 reads YFSETQ. The junction had 1 base not matched to a gene; V was cut back by 0 bases and J by 4 bases. This CDR3 has 15 residues. The CDR3 sequence: CASSLGTGGNQPQHF. DNA of the CDR3: TGCGCCAGCAGCTTGGGGACAGGGGGAAATCAGCCCCAGCATTTT.